The 8 T cell receptor beta chains below were found in one sample sequenced in a study of blood T cell repertoires in COVID-19. Clones were read by immunoSEQ multiplex PCR, and TCRdb kept only the in-frame ones, dropping some. The table records roughly 160,000 clones, approximately 91% of them present only once. Sequencing input: peripheral blood. These receptors originate from a man aged 18 to 35 with COVID-19, enrolled during active disease.

The chain couples TRBV9 to TRBJ2-1, with 7 positions matching TRBD1. The length of the CDR3 is 15 residues. The V gene's germline CDR1 is SGDLS and CDR2 YYNGEE. J lost 5 bases, V lost 4 bases, and 9 bases had no gene match. In DNA, the CDR3 is TGTGCCAGCAGCCCGGAGACAGGGTCCCACAATGAGCAGTTCTTC. Protein sequence: CASSPETGSHNEQFF.

This chain connects TRBV11-2 to TRBJ2-7; TRBD2 agrees at 12 bases. This CDR3 has 16 amino acids. After removal of 5 bases from V and 6 bases from J, the junction contained 11 bases not matched to a gene. CDR1 is SGHAT and CDR2 is FQNNGV in the germline V gene. The CDR3 coding sequence is TGTGCCAGCAGCCGAGGAACGCCGGGACTAGCGGGCGAGCAGTACTTC. Translated, it gives CASSRGTPGLAGEQYF.

Only a few counts were recorded for this clone. This chain links TRBV6-5 with TRBJ2-7, with 9 bases lining up with TRBD1. V shed 6 bases, J shed 4 bases, and the junction held 4 bases outside the gene matches. The CDR3 length is 13 residues. Looked up from germline, CDR1 is MNHEY and CDR2 is SVGAGI. CDR3 loop: CASRGTGNYEQYF. In DNA, the CDR3 is TGTGCCAGCAGAGGGACAGGGAATTACGAGCAGTACTTC.

The V gene is TRBV4-1, the J gene TRBJ2-3; 8 bases are a match to TRBD2. The CDR3 extends over 15 amino acids. The germline gives CDR1 MGHRA, CDR2 YSYEKL. J gave up 4 bases and V 6 bases, and 9 bases lay outside the gene matches. CDR3 residues: CASSPLTSGADTQYF. In nucleotides, the CDR3 is TGCGCCAGCAGTCCCCTTACTAGCGGAGCAGATACGCAGTATTTT.

The chain recombines TRBV4-3 with TRBJ2-2, with 10 bases fitting TRBD2. The CDR3 covers 16 residues. Trimming removed 3 bases from V and 8 bases from J; junction bases left unmatched: 9. Germline assignment: CDR1 LGHNA and CDR2 YSLEER. For the CDR3, the DNA is TGCGCCAGCAGCCATCGCCCGGGACTAGCGACTGGGGAGCTGTTTTTT. Protein: CASSHRPGLATGELFF.

This rearrangement joins TRBV9 to TRBJ1-6; D may be TRBD1 (6 bases). The CDR3 runs to 16 residues. V lost 0 bases and J lost 10, with 17 bases in between. Germline V gene data show CDR1 as SGDLS and CDR2 as YYNGEE. CDR3 sequence: CASSVEGGAHGSPLHF. In DNA form, the CDR3 reads TGTGCCAGCAGCGTAGAGGGGGGGGCCCATGGGTCACCCCTCCACTTT.

This clone has a handful of counts. The chain carries TRBV5-4 and TRBJ2-7; the match to TRBD2 covers 8 bases. CDR3 size: 14 residues. The trim removed 1 base at V and 7 bases at J, leaving 7 bases unmatched. Germline V gene data show CDR1 as SGHNT and CDR2 as YYREEE (reference sequence). The CDR3 coding sequence is TGTGCCAGCAGCTTGTGGTCACGCGGGAGGGAGCAGTACTTC. It codes for CASSLWSRGREQYF.

The rearrangement uses TRBV11-3 and TRBJ1-1; D not certain. The CDR3 consists of 13 residues. With 2 bases removed from V and 1 base from J, the gap between germline ends came to 5 bases. The germline V gene has CDR1 SGHNT and CDR2 YENEEA. CDR3 sequence (DNA): TGTGCCAGCAGCTTACTACCGAACACTGAAGCTTTCTTT. It is translated as CASSLLPNTEAFF.